This T cell receptor beta chain was found in a study of blood T cell repertoires in COVID-19. Original processing methods: Reference gene primer amplification gave nucleated cell count estimates. The assay was immunoSEQ multiplex PCR, and TCRdb's table has in-frame clones only and misses some. V, J and clone size reflect that table, while D and trimming were determined from the DNA. Of 160,000 or so clones listed, roughly 80% are singletons. The length of the CDR3 is 15 residues. CDR1 is SGHTA and CDR2 is FQGTGA in the germline V gene. V lost 2 bases, J lost 4 bases, and 12 bases lay in between. The sequence was collected from a man in his 60s with acute or convalescent COVID-19. Input material: peripheral blood. This rearrangement joins TRBV7-3 to TRBJ2-1; weak D call: TRBD2 (6 bases). CDR3 sequence reads: CASSLRGDPYNEQFF. CDR3 bases: TGTGCCAGCAGCTTACGCGGGGACCCTTACAATGAGCAGTTCTTC.